The 23 T cell receptor beta chains below were found in one sample sequenced in a study of blood T cell repertoires in COVID-19 (dated by TCRdb to the early 2020s). Libraries were constructed by the immunoSEQ multiplex PCR assay. The table comes from immuneACCESS by way of TCRdb, which keeps in-frame sequences with V and J called. Part of the clones is missing from these tables; in studies checked, under half for an unresolved V gene and the rest for unknown reasons. The sample contains a few hundred thousand clones, nearly 90% of them found a single time. The top ten clonotypes cover roughly 4.8% of the sample. The material sequenced was peripheral blood. These receptors all come from a middle-aged woman who had recovered from COVID-19.

This chain uses TRBV6-4 with TRBJ2-3; D is possibly TRBD2 (6 bases). Germline V gene sequence: CDR1 MRHNA, CDR2 SNTAGT. This CDR3 region has 15 residues. Trimming removed 0 bases from V and 5 bases from J, with 12 bases in between. The CDR3 DNA reads TGTGCCAGCAGTGACTCCCCACTAGCTGGAGATACGCAGTATTTT. This encodes CASSDSPLAGDTQYF.

The chain joins TRBV5-4 to TRBJ2-3; TRBD2 matches at 7 bases. With 3 bases clipped from V and 6 bases from J, the junction kept 10 bases outside the gene matches. CDR1 is SGHNT, CDR2 YYREEE, per germline (reference sequence). This CDR3 contains 15 residues. CDR3: CASSSGLVSTDTQYF. CDR3 in DNA: TGTGCCAGCAGCTCAGGACTAGTCAGTACGGATACGCAGTATTTT.

The chain carries TRBV27 and TRBJ2-1; 9 bases match TRBD1. Germline V gene sequence: CDR1 MNHEY, CDR2 SMNVEV (reference sequence). This CDR3 spans 15 amino acids. J was trimmed by 4 bases and V by 6 bases; bases with no gene match: 7. CDR3 DNA: TGTGCCAGCAGGGAGGACAGGGGAAAATACAATGAGCAGTTCTTC. It specifies CASREDRGKYNEQFF.

This chain uses TRBV7-9 with TRBJ1-3, with D possibly TRBD1 on 6 matching bases. V was cut by 5 bases and J by 0 bases, with 11 bases left in between. This CDR3 region has 15 residues. Per the germline V gene, CDR1 is SEHNR and CDR2 is FQNEAQ (reference sequence). In DNA, the CDR3 is TGTGCCAGCAGCCCACAGGGAAGCTCTGGAAACACCATATATTTT. Translating it yields CASSPQGSSGNTIYF.

This chain joins TRBV19 and TRBJ1-5; 8 nucleotides align to TRBD1. This CDR3 has 15 amino acids. Per germline, CDR1 LNHDA and CDR2 SQIVND (reference sequence). Trimming cost V 5 bases and J 7 bases; bases outside gene matches: 10. The CDR3 sequence is CASSSQTGAGQPQHF. Here the CDR3 DNA reads TGTGCCAGTAGTTCTCAGACAGGGGCCGGGCAGCCCCAGCATTTT.

This chain joins TRBV7-9 and TRBJ2-1, with D perhaps TRBD1 (5 bases). Looked up from germline, CDR1 is SEHNR and CDR2 is FQNEAQ (reference sequence). The CDR3 spans 12 residues. Trimming removed 5 bases at V and 10 bases at J, with 12 bases between. CDR3 sequence reads: CASSPPQAEQFF. For the CDR3, the DNA is TGTGCCAGCAGCCCCCCACAGGCAGAGCAGTTCTTC.

CDR3 bases: TGTGCCAGCAGCTTTGACGGGTATAATAATTCACCCCTCCACTTT. It is translated as CASSFDGYNNSPLHF. The gene calls are TRBV5-4 and TRBJ1-6; no reliable D call. CDR3 size: 15 residues. Germline loops: CDR1 SGHNT, CDR2 YYREEE (reference sequence). Trimming removed 2 bases at V and 5 bases at J, with 11 bases between.

The chain carries TRBV12-5 and TRBJ1-2; TRBD1 matches at 7 bases. The CDR3 sequence is 15 residues long. Germline trimming cut 3 bases from V and 7 bases from J; bases unmatched to any gene: 11. Germline V gene lookup returns CDR1 LGHNT and CDR2 FRNRAP. CDR3 sequence reads: CASGLRQGMAFGYTF. Here the CDR3 DNA reads TGTGCTAGTGGTTTACGACAGGGTATGGCGTTTGGCTACACCTTC.

The gene calls are TRBV19 and TRBJ2-2; no firm D call. Per germline, CDR1 LNHDA and CDR2 SQIVND (reference sequence). CDR3 length: 14 residues. Deletions cut 3 bases from V and 6 bases from J, with 11 bases between. In nucleotides, the CDR3 is TGTGCCAGTAGTATTCGACTCTCGGCCGGGGAGCTGTTTTTT. Its protein product is CASSIRLSAGELFF.

The chain joins TRBV7-8 to TRBJ2-5, with 8 bases matching TRBD2. After removal of 3 bases from V and 0 bases from J, the junction contained 12 bases not matched to a gene. Germline lookup yields CDR1 SGHVS and CDR2 FQNEAQ. The CDR3 spans 18 residues. CDR3 coding DNA: TGTGCCAGCAGCTTGGGTTGGGGCGGGAGGAAAAACCAAGAGACCCAGTACTTC. Its translation: CASSLGWGGRKNQETQYF.

The chain combines TRBV24-1 with TRBJ2-7; D perhaps matches TRBD2 (5 bases). Germline-derived CDR1 and CDR2 are KGHDR and SFDVKD. The CDR3 loop spans 12 amino acids. Deletions cut 7 bases from V and 3 bases from J, with 9 bases between. DNA of the CDR3: TGTGCCACCAGGACTACTCTCTACGAGCAGTACGTC. It encodes CATRTTLYEQYV.

J is TRBJ2-5 and V is TRBV20-1; the D is unclear. CDR1 and CDR2 from the germline V gene are DFQATT and SNEGSKA (reference sequence). The V end was cut by 6 bases, the J end by 7 bases, with 9 bases between. CDR3 length equals 10 residues. CDR3 nucleotide sequence: TGCAGTGCCCTCACCGGGACCCAGTACTTC. Amino acid sequence: CSALTGTQYF.

V is TRBV9 and J is TRBJ2-1, with D perhaps TRBD2 (5 bases). The ends were cut back, 2 bases at V and 5 bases at J, with 14 bases in the middle. The germline gives CDR1 SGDLS, CDR2 YYNGEE. The CDR3 is made up of 15 amino acids. The DNA for the CDR3 is TGTGCCAGCAGCGTGGGAGAGGGATCCCACAATGAGCAGTTCTTC. It codes for CASSVGEGSHNEQFF.

The CDR3 loop reads CASSLGGEQFF. For the CDR3, the DNA is TGCGCCAGCAGCTTGGGAGGTGAGCAGTTCTTC. The genes are TRBV5-1 and TRBJ2-1; D is ambiguous. Germline V gives CDR1 SGHRS, CDR2 YFSETQ. CDR3 length equals 11 residues. The V end lost 0 bases, the J end lost 9 bases, and 4 bases lay between the germline ends.

The genes are TRBV4-1 and TRBJ2-5, with a possible D match to TRBD2 (6 bases). CDR1 is MGHRA and CDR2 is YSYEKL in the germline V gene. V was cut by 0 bases and J by 4 bases, with 15 bases left in between. This CDR3 contains 16 residues. CDR3 protein: CASSQDQGGGTETQYF. In DNA form, the CDR3 reads TGCGCCAGCAGCCAAGATCAGGGTGGGGGGACAGAGACCCAGTACTTC.

The chain has TRBV30 and TRBJ2-2; TRBD2 might be the D (6 bases). The V end lost 3 bases, the J end lost 6 bases, and 14 bases lay between the germline ends. The CDR3 consists of 14 residues. Germline assignment: CDR1 GTSNPN and CDR2 SVGIG (reference sequence). The CDR3 protein is CAWSAEGRAGELFF. The CDR3 DNA sequence: TGTGCCTGGAGCGCGGAGGGTCGCGCCGGGGAGCTGTTTTTT. The entire variable domain, with the rest obtained from reference TRBV30 and TRBJ2-2, is as follows: SQTIHQWPATLVQPVGSPLSLECTVEGTSNPNLYWYRQAAGRGLQLLFYSVGIGQISSEVPQNLSASRPQDRQFILSSKKLLLSDSGFYLCAWSAEGRAGELFFGEGSRLTVL.

This chain uses TRBV6-5 with TRBJ2-5, with D uncertain. The CDR3 sequence is 14 residues long. The germline V gene encodes CDR1 MNHEY and CDR2 SVGAGI. V shed 0 bases and J shed 5 bases, with 10 bases lying between them. The CDR3 region is CASSYSRASETQYF. CDR3 sequence (DNA): TGTGCCAGCAGTTACTCTCGTGCGAGCGAGACCCAGTACTTC.

The rearrangement uses TRBV24-1 and TRBJ2-1, with 7 bases identical to TRBD2. Trimming removed 3 bases from V and 2 bases from J; junction bases left unmatched: 9. Germline CDR1 reads KGHDR; CDR2 reads SFDVKD. The CDR3 loop spans 17 amino acids. CDR3 residues: CATSDSRGLAAYNEQFF. The CDR3 DNA follows: TGTGCCACCAGTGATAGTCGAGGGCTAGCGGCCTACAATGAGCAGTTCTTC.

This rearrangement joins TRBV24-1 to TRBJ2-2; TRBD1 aligns across 8 bases. With V trimmed by 9 bases and J by 5 bases, 7 bases remained unmatched. This CDR3 has 14 amino acids. Germline CDR1 is KGHDR and CDR2 is SFDVKD. CDR3 region: CATGQGAGTGELFF. The CDR3 nucleotides read TGTGCCACCGGGCAGGGGGCAGGGACCGGGGAGCTGTTTTTT.

This clone was counted between two and nine times. The V call is TRBV10-2, the J call TRBJ2-1; 10 nucleotides match TRBD2. This CDR3 has 14 residues. Losses at the gene ends were 7 bases for V and 9 bases for J; bases not matched to a gene: 9. CDR1 and CDR2 from the germline V gene are WSHSY and SAAADI. CDR3 nucleotides: TGCGCCAGCACCCCGCTAGCGGGAGTCGGTGAGCAGTTCTTC. Protein sequence: CASTPLAGVGEQFF.

In this sample, this clone turned up once. This chain links TRBV2 with TRBJ2-5; 7 bases line up with TRBD1. The CDR3 spans 14 residues. From germline, CDR1 is SNHLY and CDR2 FYNNEI. Trimming at V came to 2 bases and at J to 2 bases, leaving 2 bases not matched to a gene. The CDR3 sequence is CASSEMGQQETQYF. CDR3 sequence (DNA): TGTGCCAGCAGTGAAATGGGACAGCAAGAGACCCAGTACTTC.

The chain employs TRBV12-3 or TRBV12-4 and TRBJ2-7; 7 bases line up with TRBD2. This CDR3 is built from 12 residues. The ends lost 4 bases at V and 9 bases at J; junction bases unmatched: 6. This CDR3 is CASSSTGGRQYV. The CDR3 bases are TGTGCCAGCAGTTCCACGGGAGGAAGGCAGTACGTC.

V usage is TRBV27 and J usage is TRBJ2-3; TRBD1 matches 8 bases. Trimming at V came to 4 bases and at J to 6 bases, leaving 15 bases not matched to a gene. CDR1 is MNHEY and CDR2 is SMNVEV in the germline V gene (reference sequence). The CDR3 length is 17 residues. Here the CDR3 DNA reads TGTGCCAGCAGTTCCCGGACAGGGCCAAGGGCCGGGGATACGCAGTATTTT. Its translation is CASSSRTGPRAGDTQYF.